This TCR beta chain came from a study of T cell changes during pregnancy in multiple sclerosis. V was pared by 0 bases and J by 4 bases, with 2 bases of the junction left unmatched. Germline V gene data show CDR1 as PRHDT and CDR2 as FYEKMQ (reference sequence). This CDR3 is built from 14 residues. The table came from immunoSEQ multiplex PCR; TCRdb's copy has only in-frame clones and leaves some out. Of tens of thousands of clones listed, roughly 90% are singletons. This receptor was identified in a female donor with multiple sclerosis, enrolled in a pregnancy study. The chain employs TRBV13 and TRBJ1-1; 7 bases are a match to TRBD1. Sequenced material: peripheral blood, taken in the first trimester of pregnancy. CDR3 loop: CASSLGTGLTEAFF. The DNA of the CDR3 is TGTGCCAGCAGCTTAGGGACAGGGCTCACTGAAGCTTTCTTT. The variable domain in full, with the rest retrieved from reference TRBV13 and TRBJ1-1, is AAGVIQSPRHLIKEKRETATLKCYPIPRHDTVYWYQQGPGQDPQFLISFYEKMQSDKGSIPDRFSAQQFSDYHSELNMSSLELGDSALYFCASSLGTGLTEAFFGQGTRLTVV.